This entry describes one T cell receptor (beta chain). The record originates from a study of blood T cell repertoires in COVID-19. Study-wide context: Researchers got acute and convalescent COVID-19 samples from the United States, Italy and Spain. The cDNA or gDNA used as material had been derived from T cells, B-cell-depleted T cells, or PBMCs.

V lost 3 bases, J lost 0 bases, and 9 bases lay in between. The CDR3 has 14 amino acids. The germline V gene has CDR1 LNHDA and CDR2 SQIVND (reference sequence). Per the original data handling: Reference gene primers were amplified, and this amplification served to estimate nucleated cell counts. The data were produced by immunoSEQ multiplex PCR, yet TCRdb's version contains in-frame clones alone and is incomplete. That table furnishes V, J and clone size, whereas the DNA furnished D and trimming. The data hold over 45,000 clones, with approximately 90% observed a single time. Source material: peripheral blood. The V call is TRBV19, the J call TRBJ2-7, with D uncertain. This receptor was obtained from a woman aged 55-70 years with active or convalescent COVID-19. The CDR3 here is CASSILADSYEQYF. CDR3 DNA sequence: TGTGCCAGTAGTATCCTGGCAGACTCCTACGAGCAGTACTTC.